The 14 T cell receptor beta chains presented below share a single source sample, sequenced in a study of shared clonotypes between healthy human individuals. TCRdb's table, derived via immunoSEQ multiplex PCR, lists solely in-frame clones and lacks some. Of about 2,500,000 clones listed, over 85% are singletons. Sequenced material: naive CD4+ T cells sorted from blood. As for subset: CD45RA+ positively selected. The source is a man aged 18 to 29 in good health.

The V gene is TRBV5-8, the J gene TRBJ1-4; no clear D gene. CDR3 size: 13 residues. V gave up 4 bases and J gave up 8 bases, with 12 bases separating them. Germline V gene lookup returns CDR1 SGHTS and CDR2 YDEGEE. CDR3 region: CASSTDLQEKLFF. The CDR3 DNA follows: TGTGCCAGCAGCACGGACCTTCAAGAAAAACTGTTTTTT.

This clone was detected once. The chain employs TRBV6-1 and TRBJ1-1, with TRBD1 as a possible D gene (5 bases). The germline V gene has CDR1 MNHNS and CDR2 SASEGT. The CDR3 consists of 12 residues. Trimming took off 2 bases at V and 7 bases at J, with 8 bases between the two ends. CDR3: CASSEQGFEAFF. CDR3 nucleotide sequence: TGTGCCAGCAGTGAACAGGGATTTGAAGCTTTCTTT.

The chain is built from TRBV7-2 and TRBJ2-1; D is possibly TRBD2 (6 bases). The CDR3 is 19 amino acids. CDR1 is SGHTA and CDR2 is FQGNSA in the germline V gene. Trimming pared 4 bases from V and 6 bases from J, leaving 28 bases between. The chain's CDR3 is CASSYSGGLGYRGSNEQFF. In DNA, the CDR3 is TGTGCCAGCAGCTATAGCGGAGGACTGGGCTACCGCGGGTCCAATGAGCAGTTCTTC.

This rearrangement joins TRBV11-3 to TRBJ2-2; 10 bases map to TRBD1. V shed 5 bases and J 0 bases; nucleotides not matched to a gene: 3. Germline values: CDR1 SGHNT, CDR2 YENEEA. This CDR3 region has 16 residues. The CDR3 nucleotides read TGTGCCAGCAGCGAAGGGACAGGGGCGAACACCGGGGAGCTGTTTTTT. It specifies CASSEGTGANTGELFF.

As DNA, the CDR3 is TGTGCCAGCAGCCGTTGGGGCGGCGGGATCAATGAGCAGTTCTTC. Its translation is CASSRWGGGINEQFF. The chain has TRBV5-4 and TRBJ2-1; possible D gene TRBD2, 6 bases. Germline assignment: CDR1 SGHNT and CDR2 YYREEE (reference sequence). V shed 4 bases and J shed 6 bases, with 17 bases lying between them. This CDR3 contains 15 residues.

The V gene is TRBV19, the J gene TRBJ1-5, with 7 bases that match TRBD1. The CDR3 extends over 13 amino acids. Germline V CDR1 and CDR2: LNHDA, SQIVND (reference sequence). Unmatched junction bases numbered 5, after V lost 11 bases and J lost 1 base. The CDR3 sequence is CAGGTDSNQPQHF. CDR3 bases: TGTGCCGGGGGGACAGACAGCAATCAGCCCCAGCATTTT.

Notes on this clone: The same CDR3 can be traced to other DNA sequences in this sample. This sequence joins TRBV5-1 and TRBJ2-3; D unresolved. V lost 0 bases and J 2 bases, leaving 7 bases between the germline ends. The V gene's germline CDR1 is SGHRS and CDR2 YFSETQ. CDR3 length: 14 amino acids. This CDR3 reads CASSLGGDTDTQYF. The CDR3, as DNA: TGCGCCAGCAGCTTGGGCGGAGACACAGATACGCAGTATTTT.

CDR3 loop: CASSLGTIEQFF. Written as DNA, the CDR3 is TGTGCCAGCAGCTTAGGTACCATCGAGCAGTTCTTC. The chain carries TRBV7-2 and TRBJ2-1; D is uncertain. CDR1 and CDR2 (germline): SGHTA, FQGNSA. The CDR3 covers 12 residues. The ends were cut back, 1 base at V and 10 bases at J, with 8 bases in the middle.

The J gene is TRBJ2-1, the V gene TRBV7-2, with 9 bases that match TRBD1. V gave up 2 bases and J gave up 8 bases; unmatched junction bases: 7. The germline gives CDR1 SGHTA, CDR2 FQGNSA. The CDR3 loop spans 15 amino acids. The DNA for the CDR3 is TGTGCCAGCAGCTTACAGGGGACAGGGAGCCATGAGCAGTTCTTC. Protein: CASSLQGTGSHEQFF.

This sequence joins TRBV28 and TRBJ2-7; D is perhaps TRBD1 or TRBD2 (7 bases each). Trimming took off 5 bases at V and 4 bases at J, with 15 bases between the two ends. CDR3 length equals 14 residues. Germline V gene data show CDR1 as MDHEN and CDR2 as SYDVKM. CDR3 nucleotide sequence: TGTGCCAGCAGTCCCTACAGGGGAGGGTACGAGCAGTACTTC. Translation gives CASSPYRGGYEQYF.

The CDR3 bases are TGCGCCAGCAGCTTCCCTCGGGACAGCGATAGAGGTGAAAAACTGTTTTTT. Amino acid sequence: CASSFPRDSDRGEKLFF. This rearrangement joins TRBV5-1 to TRBJ1-4, with TRBD1 matching over 7 bases. V was clipped by 2 bases and J by 7 bases; unmatched bases: 14. Germline loops: CDR1 SGHRS, CDR2 YFSETQ. The length of the CDR3 is 17 residues. Using reference TRBV5-1 and TRBJ1-4 for the parts outside the CDR3, the full variable domain is KAGVTQTPRYLIKTRGQQVTLSCSPISGHRSVSWYQQTPGQGLQFLFEYFSETQRNKGNFPGRFSGRQFSNSRSEMNVSTLELGDSALYLCASSFPRDSDRGEKLFFGSGTQLSVL.

The count of this clone is one. The chain carries TRBV30 and TRBJ2-2, with 12 bases fitting TRBD2. J gave up 7 bases and V 1 base, and 4 bases lay outside the gene matches. CDR1 GTSNPN and CDR2 SVGIG come from the germline V gene (reference sequence). The CDR3 is 15 residues long. For the CDR3, the DNA is TGTGCCTGGAGTGGACGGACTAGCGGGAACGGGGAGCTGTTTTTT. It codes for CAWSGRTSGNGELFF.

This chain connects TRBV5-8 to TRBJ2-4, with D perhaps TRBD1 or TRBD2 (5 bases each). Germline V gene sequence: CDR1 SGHTS, CDR2 YDEGEE. Trimming took 3 bases from V and 5 from J, leaving 9 bases between them. This CDR3 contains 13 residues. This CDR3 is CASSWVGENIQYF. In DNA form, the CDR3 reads TGTGCCAGCAGCTGGGTGGGGGAAAACATTCAGTACTTC.

For this clone: The sample carries other DNA sequences with the same CDR3. The chain joins TRBV6-1 to TRBJ2-3; 9 bases match TRBD2. Germline CDR1 is MNHNS and CDR2 is SASEGT. V dropped 8 bases and J dropped 2; count of bases not matched to a gene: 5. The CDR3 has 14 residues. The CDR3 loop is CASSLAGNTDTQYF. For the CDR3, the DNA is TGTGCCAGCTCCCTAGCGGGGAACACAGATACGCAGTATTTT.